These 5 T cell receptor beta chains originate from one sample sequenced in a study of kidney transplant recipient with SARS-CoV-2 infection. From the reads, TCRdb called clonotypes with MiXCR, one entry per CDR3 protein. The sample includes about 240,000 distinct CDR3 sequences, 29% of them seen just once. Here the sequenced sample was a blood sample, taken at baseline and on roughly day 110 from a kidney transplant recipient. The receptors come from a male patient in his thirties who had COVID-19 and was a kidney transplant recipient. Some T cells may arise from the graft donor.

As concerns this clonotype: Just one base apart from a much larger clone, this may be a read error. This chain uses TRBV5-6 with TRBJ1-1; TRBD1 is a possible D gene (6 bases). The CDR3 sequence is 13 residues long. V was trimmed by 10 bases and J by 4 bases, leaving 17 bases between them. Germline V CDR1 and CDR2: SGHDT, YYEEEE. For the CDR3, the DNA is TGTGCCGGCGGTGAGGGGGAGGTCACTGAAGCTTTCTTT. It codes for CAGGEGEVTEAFF.

This clonotype was seen repeatedly, ten times or more. The V gene is TRBV5-3, the J gene TRBJ1-2; D not resolved. TRBV5-3 is an ORF, with its function uncertain. The CDR3 runs to 16 residues. V lost 7 bases, J lost 4 bases, and 23 bases lay in between. The CDR3 region is CARPEEVVRKTYGYTF. The CDR3 bases are TGTGCCAGACCTGAGGAAGTGGTGAGAAAGACCTATGGCTACACCTTC.

Regarding this clonotype: Since a much larger clone is just one base distant, this may be a read error. The gene calls are TRBV15 and TRBJ1-2; D is uncertain. Germline CDR1 LNHNV, CDR2 YYDKDF (reference sequence). The V end was cut by 8 bases, the J end by 4 bases, with 26 bases between. The length of the CDR3 is 17 residues. The CDR3 bases are TGTGCCACCGGCTGTATAACAAGGTGTGGAAAGACCTATGGCTACACCTTC. Translating it yields CATGCITRCGKTYGYTF. Based on the CDR3 plus reference TRBV15 and TRBJ1-2, the full variable domain is DAMVIQNPRYQVTQFGKPVTLSCSQTLNHNVMYWYQQKSSQAPKLLFHYYDKDFNNEADTPDNFQSRRPNTSFCFLDIRSPGLGDTAMYLCATGCITRCGKTYGYTFGSGTRLTVV.

A word on this clonotype: Given a much more abundant clone one base away, this may be a read error. Because it lacks the conserved phenylalanine or tryptophan at the end, this CDR3 is likely a read error. The V and J genes are TRBV7-2 and TRBJ2-7; D remains ambiguous. Germline V gives CDR1 SGHTA, CDR2 FQGNSA. The CDR3 is made up of 15 amino acids. V was cut by 5 bases and J by 6 bases, with 20 bases left in between. The CDR3 nucleotides read TGTGCCAGCAGCCACGGCCTTTTAGTGTCTGGCGAGCAGTACATC. It encodes CASSHGLLVSGEQYI.

Regarding this clonotype: A single base separates this from a much larger clone, so it may be a read error. The V gene is TRBV20-1, the J gene TRBJ2-7; a weak D match, TRBD2 (6 bases). The CDR3 consists of 13 residues. Germline assignment: CDR1 DFQATT and CDR2 SNEGSKA (reference sequence). The CDR3: CSARRGLAYEQHF. CDR3 DNA: TGCAGTGCCAGGCGGGGCCTAGCCTACGAGCAGCACTTC.